The T cell receptor (beta chain) described here comes from a study of immune evolution from preneoplasia to lung adenocarcinoma. General study points: Normal lung had the highest top T cell clone frequencies.

Each case's diagnosis was confirmed by two pathologists on H&E. This clone was detected only a few times. What it recognizes is unknown. This CDR3 spans 15 amino acids. V lost 10 bases and J lost 7; bases outside the gene matches: 13. Germline CDR1 and CDR2: SGHRS and YFSETQ. TCRdb keeps only in-frame clones here, not all; method: immunoSEQ multiplex PCR. The data contain some 9,400 clones, 81% of them seen just once; the ten biggest clones take up less than 3.5%. J is TRBJ1-6 and V is TRBV5-1; 8 bases agree with TRBD1. Sequencing was done on a sample of FFPE lung adenocarcinoma in situ tissue. The clonotype originates from a person between 70 and 80 years old with lung adenocarcinoma. CDR3 loop: CACNAGTGKNSPLHF. The DNA of the CDR3 is TGCGCCTGCAATGCGGGGACAGGCAAGAATTCACCCCTCCACTTT.